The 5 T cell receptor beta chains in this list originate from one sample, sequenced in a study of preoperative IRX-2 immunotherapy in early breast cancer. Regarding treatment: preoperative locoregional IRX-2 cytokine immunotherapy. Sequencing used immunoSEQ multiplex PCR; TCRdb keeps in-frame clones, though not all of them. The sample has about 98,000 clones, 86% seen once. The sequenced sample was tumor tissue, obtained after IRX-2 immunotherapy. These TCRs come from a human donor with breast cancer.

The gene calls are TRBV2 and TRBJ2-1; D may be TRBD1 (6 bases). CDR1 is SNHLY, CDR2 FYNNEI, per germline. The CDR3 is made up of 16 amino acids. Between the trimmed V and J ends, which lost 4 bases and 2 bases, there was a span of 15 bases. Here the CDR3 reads CASSGGYGQTYNEQFF. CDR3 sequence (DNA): TGTGCCAGCAGTGGGGGGTACGGACAGACCTACAATGAGCAGTTCTTC.

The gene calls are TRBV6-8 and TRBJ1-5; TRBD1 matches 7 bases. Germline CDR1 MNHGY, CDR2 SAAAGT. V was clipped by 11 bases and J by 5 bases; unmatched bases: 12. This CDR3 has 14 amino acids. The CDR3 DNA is TGTGCCGGGGGAGGGGGGACAGACTATCAGCCCCAGCATTTT. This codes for CAGGGGTDYQPQHF.

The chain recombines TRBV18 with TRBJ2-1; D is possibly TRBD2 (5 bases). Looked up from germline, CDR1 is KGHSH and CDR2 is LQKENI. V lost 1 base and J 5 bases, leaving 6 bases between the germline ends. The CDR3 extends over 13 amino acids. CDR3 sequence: CASSPRGDNEQFF. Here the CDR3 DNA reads TGTGCCAGCTCACCACGGGGAGACAATGAGCAGTTCTTC.

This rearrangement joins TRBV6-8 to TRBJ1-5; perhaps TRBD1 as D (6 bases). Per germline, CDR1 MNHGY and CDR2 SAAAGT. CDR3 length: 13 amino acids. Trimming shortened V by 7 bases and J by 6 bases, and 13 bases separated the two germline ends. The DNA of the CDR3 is TGTGCCAGCAACCGACAGGTGGGTCAGCCCCAGCATTTT. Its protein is CASNRQVGQPQHF.

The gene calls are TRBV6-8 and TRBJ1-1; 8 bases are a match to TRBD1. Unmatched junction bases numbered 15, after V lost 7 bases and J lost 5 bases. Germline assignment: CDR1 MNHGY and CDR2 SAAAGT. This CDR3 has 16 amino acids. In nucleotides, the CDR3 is TGTGCCAGCACCCCACGGCAGGGGGCGCTTCCAACTGAAGCTTTCTTT. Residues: CASTPRQGALPTEAFF.